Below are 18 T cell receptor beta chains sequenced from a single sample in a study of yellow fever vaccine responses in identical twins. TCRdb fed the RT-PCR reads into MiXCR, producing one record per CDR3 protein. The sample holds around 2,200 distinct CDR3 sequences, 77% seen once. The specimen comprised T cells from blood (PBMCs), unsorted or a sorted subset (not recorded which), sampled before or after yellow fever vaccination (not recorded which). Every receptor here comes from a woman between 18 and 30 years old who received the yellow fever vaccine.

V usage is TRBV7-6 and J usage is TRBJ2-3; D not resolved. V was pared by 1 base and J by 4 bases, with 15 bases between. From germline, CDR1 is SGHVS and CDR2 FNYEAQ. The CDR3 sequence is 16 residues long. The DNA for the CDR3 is TGTGCCAGCAGCTTAGATCTCTCCCCGAGGTCAGATACGCAGTATTTT. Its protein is CASSLDLSPRSDTQYF.

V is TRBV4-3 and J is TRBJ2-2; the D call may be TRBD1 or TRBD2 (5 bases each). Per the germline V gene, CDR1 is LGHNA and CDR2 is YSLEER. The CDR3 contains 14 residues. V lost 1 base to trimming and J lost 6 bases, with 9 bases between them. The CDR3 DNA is TGCGCCAGCAGCCAAGGCAGGGACCCCGGGGAGCTGTTTTTT. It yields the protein CASSQGRDPGELFF.

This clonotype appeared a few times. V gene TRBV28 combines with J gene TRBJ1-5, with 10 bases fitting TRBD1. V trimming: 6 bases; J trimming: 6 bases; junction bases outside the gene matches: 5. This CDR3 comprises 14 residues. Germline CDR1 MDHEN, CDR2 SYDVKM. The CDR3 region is CASSRGQGFQPQHF. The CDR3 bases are TGTGCCAGCAGCCGGGGACAGGGGTTTCAGCCCCAGCATTTT.

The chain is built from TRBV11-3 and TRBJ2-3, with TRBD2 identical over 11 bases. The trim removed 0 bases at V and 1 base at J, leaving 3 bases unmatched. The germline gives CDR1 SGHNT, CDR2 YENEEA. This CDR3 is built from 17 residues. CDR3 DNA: TGTGCCAGCAGCTTAGAACTAGCGGGAGTCGGCACAGATACGCAGTATTTT. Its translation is CASSLELAGVGTDTQYF.

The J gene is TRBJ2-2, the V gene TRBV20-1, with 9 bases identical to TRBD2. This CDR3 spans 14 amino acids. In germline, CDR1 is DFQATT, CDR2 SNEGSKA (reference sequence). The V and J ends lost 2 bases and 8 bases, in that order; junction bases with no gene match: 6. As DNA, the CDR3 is TGCAGTGCTAGATTAGCGGGGGATCGAGGGGAGCTGTTTTTT. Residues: CSARLAGDRGELFF.

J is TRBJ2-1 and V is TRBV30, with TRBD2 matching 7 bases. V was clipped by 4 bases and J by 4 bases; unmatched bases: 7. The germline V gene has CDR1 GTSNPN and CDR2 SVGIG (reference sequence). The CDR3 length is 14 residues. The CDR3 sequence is CAWKGLAEYNEQFF. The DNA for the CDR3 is TGTGCCTGGAAAGGGCTAGCGGAGTACAATGAGCAGTTCTTC.

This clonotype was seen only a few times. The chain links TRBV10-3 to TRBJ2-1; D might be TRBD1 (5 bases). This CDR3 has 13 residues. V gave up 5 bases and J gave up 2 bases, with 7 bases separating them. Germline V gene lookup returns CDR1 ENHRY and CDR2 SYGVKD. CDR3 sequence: CAISPTAYNEQFF. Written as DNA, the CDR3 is TGTGCCATCAGTCCGACAGCCTACAATGAGCAGTTCTTC.

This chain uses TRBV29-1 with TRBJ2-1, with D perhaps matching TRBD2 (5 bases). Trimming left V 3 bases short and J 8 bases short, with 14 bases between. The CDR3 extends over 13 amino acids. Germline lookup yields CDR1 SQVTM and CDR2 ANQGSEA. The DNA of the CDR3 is TGCAGCGTTGACCAAACGGGGTTTGATGAGCAGTTCTTC. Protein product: CSVDQTGFDEQFF.

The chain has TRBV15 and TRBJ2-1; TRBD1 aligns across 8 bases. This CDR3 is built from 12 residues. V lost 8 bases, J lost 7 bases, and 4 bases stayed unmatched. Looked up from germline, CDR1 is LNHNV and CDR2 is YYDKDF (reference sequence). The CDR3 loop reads CATADRENEQFF. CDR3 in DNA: TGTGCCACCGCGGACAGGGAAAATGAGCAGTTCTTC. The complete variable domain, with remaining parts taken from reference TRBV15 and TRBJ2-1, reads DAMVIQNPRYQVTQFGKPVTLSCSQTLNHNVMYWYQQKSSQAPKLLFHYYDKDFNNEADTPDNFQSRRPNTSFCFLDIRSPGLGDTAMYLCATADRENEQFFGPGTRLTVL.

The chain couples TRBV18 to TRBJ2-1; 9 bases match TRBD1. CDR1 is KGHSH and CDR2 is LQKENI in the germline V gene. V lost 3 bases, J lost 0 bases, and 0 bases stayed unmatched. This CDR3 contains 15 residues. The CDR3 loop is CASSPTGGSYNEQFF. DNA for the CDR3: TGTGCCAGCTCACCGACAGGGGGCTCCTACAATGAGCAGTTCTTC.

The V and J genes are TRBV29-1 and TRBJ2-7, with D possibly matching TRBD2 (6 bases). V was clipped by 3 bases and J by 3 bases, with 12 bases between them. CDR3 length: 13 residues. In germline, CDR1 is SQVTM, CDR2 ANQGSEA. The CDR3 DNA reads TGCAGCGTTGAGTTTGGGGGGATCTACGAGCAGTACTTC. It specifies CSVEFGGIYEQYF.

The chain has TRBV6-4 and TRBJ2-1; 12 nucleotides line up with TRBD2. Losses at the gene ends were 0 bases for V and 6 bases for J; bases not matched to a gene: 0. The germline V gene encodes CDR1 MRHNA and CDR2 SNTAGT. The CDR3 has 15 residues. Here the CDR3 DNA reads TGTGCCAGCAGTGACTCGACTAGCGGGAGCAATGAGCAGTTCTTC. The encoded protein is CASSDSTSGSNEQFF.

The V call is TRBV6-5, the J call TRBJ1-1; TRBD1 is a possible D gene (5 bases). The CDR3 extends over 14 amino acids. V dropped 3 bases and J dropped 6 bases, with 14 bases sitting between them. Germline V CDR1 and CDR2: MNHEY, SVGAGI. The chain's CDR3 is CASSYQGPYPEAFF. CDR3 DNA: TGTGCCAGCAGTTATCAGGGCCCCTACCCTGAAGCTTTCTTT.

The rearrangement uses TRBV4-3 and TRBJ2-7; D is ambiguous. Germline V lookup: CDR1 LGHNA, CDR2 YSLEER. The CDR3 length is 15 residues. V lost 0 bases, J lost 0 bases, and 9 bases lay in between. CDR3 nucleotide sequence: TGCGCCAGCAGCCAAGATTGGCAGAGCTCCTACGAGCAGTACTTC. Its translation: CASSQDWQSSYEQYF.

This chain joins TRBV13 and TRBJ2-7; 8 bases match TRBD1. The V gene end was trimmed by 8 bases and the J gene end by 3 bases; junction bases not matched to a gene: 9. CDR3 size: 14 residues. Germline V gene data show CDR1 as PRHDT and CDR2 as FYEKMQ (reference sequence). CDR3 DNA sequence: TGTGCCAGCTTGTACGGTGGACAGGGCTACGAGCAGTACTTC. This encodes CASLYGGQGYEQYF.

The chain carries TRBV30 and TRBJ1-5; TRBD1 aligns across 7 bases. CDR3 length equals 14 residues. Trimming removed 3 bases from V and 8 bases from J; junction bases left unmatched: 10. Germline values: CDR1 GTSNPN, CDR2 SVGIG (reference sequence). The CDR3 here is CAWSVDRAIEPQHF. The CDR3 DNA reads TGTGCCTGGAGCGTCGACAGGGCTATAGAGCCCCAGCATTTT.

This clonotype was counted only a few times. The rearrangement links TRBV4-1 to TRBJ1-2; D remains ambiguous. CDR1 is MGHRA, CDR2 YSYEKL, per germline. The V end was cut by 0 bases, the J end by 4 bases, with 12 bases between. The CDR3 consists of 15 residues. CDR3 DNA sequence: TGCGCCAGCAGCCAAGATGCCCCGGACCCCTATGGCTACACCTTC. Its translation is CASSQDAPDPYGYTF.

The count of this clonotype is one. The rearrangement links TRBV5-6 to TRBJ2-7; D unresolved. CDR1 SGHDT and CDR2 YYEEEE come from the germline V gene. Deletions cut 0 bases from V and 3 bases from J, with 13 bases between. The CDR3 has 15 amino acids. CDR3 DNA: TGTGCCAGCAGCTTGGTGGGGTCATCCTACTACGAGCAGTACTTC. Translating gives CASSLVGSSYYEQYF.